The rows below give T cell receptor beta chains drawn from one sample of a study of regulatory T cells. Libraries were prepared by immunoSEQ multiplex PCR; TCRdb keeps only in-frame clonotypes and omits some of them. The sample consists of under 30,000 clones, more than 70% of them appearing once. Sequences were obtained from conventional CD4+ T cells sorted from blood. Receptors originate from a child aged 5 to 17 with CD3G deficiency. CDR3s include the opening cysteine and the closing phenylalanine or tryptophan. A D gene is named only where the DNA matches it firmly. Size is stated for part of the rows, as once, few or many counts, or as a class when the clone is expanded.

clone size | J gene | V gene | D gene | CDR3 protein | CDR3 DNA
once | TRBJ2-7 | TRBV6-1 | . | CASRQTGPSSYEQYF | TGTGCCAGCAGGCAAACGGGACCAAGCTCCTACGAGCAGTACTTC
. | TRBJ2-2 | TRBV19 | . | CASSIGGTTGELFF | TGTGCCAGTAGTATCGGCGGGACCACCGGGGAGCTGTTTTTT
. | TRBJ2-1 | TRBV20-1 | . | CSASRGYEQFF | TGCAGTGCATCTAGGGGCTATGAGCAGTTCTTC
. | TRBJ2-7 | TRBV7-8 | . | CASSLAPAGAEQYF | TGTGCCAGCAGCTTAGCGCCGGCAGGGGCCGAGCAGTACTTC
. | TRBJ2-3 | TRBV28 | TRBD2 | CASSTHLAGVGADTQYF | TGTGCCAGCAGTACACATCTAGCGGGAGTGGGCGCAGATACGCAGTATTTT
. | TRBJ1-2 | TRBV28 | . | CASSPGRENYGYTF | TGTGCCAGCAGCCCGGGCAGGGAAAACTATGGCTACACCTTC
. | TRBJ2-2 | TRBV11-2 | . | CASSPLSGAGELFF | TGTGCCAGCAGCCCACTCTCAGGGGCCGGGGAGCTGTTTTTT
. | TRBJ1-5 | TRBV27 | . | CASSLKRGQPQHF | TGTGCCAGCAGTTTAAAGAGGGGTCAGCCCCAGCATTTT
. | TRBJ1-1 | TRBV11-2 | . | CASSRDMMFEAFF | TGTGCCAGCAGCCGGGACATGATGTTTGAAGCTTTCTTT
once | TRBJ2-2 | TRBV10-3 | TRBD2 | CATSGSDTGELFF | TGTGCCACGAGCGGGAGTGACACCGGGGAGCTGTTTTTT
. | TRBJ2-4 | TRBV28 | . | CASSSESLAKNIQYF | TGTGCCAGCAGTTCCGAATCCCTAGCCAAAAACATTCAGTACTTC
. | TRBJ1-1 | TRBV5-1 | . | CASSLGGTQGRGRMNTEAFF | TGCGCCAGCAGCCTGGGCGGGACCCAAGGTCGGGGAAGAATGAACACTGAAGCTTTCTTT
. | TRBJ2-1 | TRBV5-1 | . | CASSLGRTTYNEQFF | TGCGCCAGCAGCTTGGGCAGGACCACCTACAATGAGCAGTTCTTC
once | TRBJ2-3 | TRBV7-9 | . | CASSWGKGYTDTQYF | TGTGCCAGCAGCTGGGGGAAGGGGTACACAGATACGCAGTATTTT
. | TRBJ1-1 | TRBV6-1 | . | CASRWGQNTEAFF | TGTGCCAGCAGGTGGGGGCAGAACACTGAAGCTTTCTTT
. | TRBJ1-1 | TRBV7-9 | . | CASSPSPRSEAFF | TGTGCCAGCAGCCCTTCCCCTCGGTCTGAAGCTTTCTTT
. | TRBJ2-6 | TRBV7-9 | . | CASSLGPAAGANVLTF | TGTGCCAGCAGCTTGGGACCAGCGGCTGGGGCCAACGTCCTGACTTTC
once | TRBJ2-7 | TRBV28 | . | CASSSRGDTAYEQYF | TGTGCCAGCAGTTCACGTGGAGACACCGCCTACGAGCAGTACTTC
. | TRBJ2-5 | TRBV19 | . | CASSSRVHETQYF | TGTGCCAGTAGTTCGCGGGTCCATGAGACCCAGTACTTC
once | TRBJ2-6 | TRBV10-3 | . | CAISDRGGGSGANVLTF | TGTGCCATCAGTGACAGGGGAGGTGGCTCTGGGGCCAACGTCCTGACTTTC
once | TRBJ2-5 | TRBV5-1 | . | CASSRDQETQYF | TGCGCCAGCAGCCGGGACCAAGAGACCCAGTACTTC
. | TRBJ2-7 | TRBV27 | . | CASSLSRLQYF | TGTGCCAGCAGTTTATCGCGCCTTCAGTACTTC
. | TRBJ1-1 | TRBV11-2 | . | CASSPSSRAAEAFF | TGTGCCAGCAGCCCGAGTTCAAGGGCGGCGGAAGCTTTCTTT
. | TRBJ2-1 | TRBV5-1 | . | CASSLVGPGDFHNEQFF | TGCGCCAGCAGCTTGGTTGGTCCAGGGGATTTTCACAATGAGCAGTTCTTC
. | TRBJ1-5 | TRBV28 | TRBD1 | CASSPGTGVHQPQHF | TGTGCCAGCAGTCCCGGGACAGGGGTCCATCAGCCCCAGCATTTT
. | TRBJ2-7 | TRBV6-6 | TRBD1 | CASQRQGSHEQYF | TGTGCCAGCCAGAGACAGGGTTCCCACGAGCAGTACTTC
. | TRBJ1-2 | TRBV6-6 | . | CASKGPAYGYTF | TGTGCCTCGAAGGGGCCCGCCTATGGCTACACCTTC
. | TRBJ1-2 | TRBV6-6 | . | CASNRDANFYGYTF | TGTGCCAGCAACCGGGACGCCAACTTCTATGGCTACACCTTC
. | TRBJ2-2 | TRBV28 | TRBD2 | CATREGGAWTGELFF | TGTGCCACCCGGGAGGGGGGAGCCTGGACCGGGGAGCTGTTTTTT
. | TRBJ1-1 | TRBV19 | . | CATKEGPVNTEAFF | TGTGCCACCAAGGAGGGTCCTGTGAACACTGAAGCTTTCTTT
. | TRBJ1-5 | TRBV28 | TRBD1 | CASSGEGDRGGQPQHF | TGTGCCAGCAGTGGAGAAGGAGACAGGGGCGGTCAGCCCCAGCATTTT
. | TRBJ2-2 | TRBV30 | TRBD2 | CAWSDLAGVTGELFF | TGTGCCTGGAGTGACCTTGCGGGAGTAACCGGGGAGCTGTTTTTT
. | TRBJ2-7 | TRBV28 | TRBD2 | CASSKKRGPYEQYF | TGTGCCAGCAGCAAAAAGCGGGGTCCCTACGAGCAGTACTTC
. | TRBJ2-7 | TRBV28 | . | CASSRSGSPGAYEQYF | TGTGCCAGCAGTCGCTCCGGGTCCCCCGGGGCATACGAGCAGTACTTC
. | TRBJ2-6 | TRBV28 | . | CASSAQDGQSSGANVLTF | TGTGCCAGCAGTGCCCAGGACGGACAGTCCTCTGGGGCCAACGTCCTGACTTTC
. | TRBJ2-5 | TRBV5-1 | TRBD2 | CASRKDWTSGETQYF | TGCGCCAGCAGGAAAGATTGGACTAGCGGGGAGACCCAGTACTTC